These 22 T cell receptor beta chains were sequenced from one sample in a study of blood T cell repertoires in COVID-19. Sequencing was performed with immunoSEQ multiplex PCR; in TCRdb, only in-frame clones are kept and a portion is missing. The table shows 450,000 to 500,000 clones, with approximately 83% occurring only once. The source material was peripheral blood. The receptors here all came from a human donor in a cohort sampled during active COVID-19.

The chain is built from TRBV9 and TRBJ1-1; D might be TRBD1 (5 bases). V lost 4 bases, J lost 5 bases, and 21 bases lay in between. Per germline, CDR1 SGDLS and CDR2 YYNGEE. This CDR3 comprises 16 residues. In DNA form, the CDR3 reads TGTGCCAGCAGCCCCCTTCGACAGACCTTGCGAACTGAAGCTTTCTTT. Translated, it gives CASSPLRQTLRTEAFF.

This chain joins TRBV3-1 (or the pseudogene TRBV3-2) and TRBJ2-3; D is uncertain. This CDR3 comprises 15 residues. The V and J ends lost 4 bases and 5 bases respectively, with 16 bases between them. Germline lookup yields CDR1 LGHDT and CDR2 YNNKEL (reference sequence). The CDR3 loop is CASSPGVDGVDTQYF. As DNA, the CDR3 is TGTGCCAGCAGCCCCGGAGTAGACGGCGTAGATACGCAGTATTTT.

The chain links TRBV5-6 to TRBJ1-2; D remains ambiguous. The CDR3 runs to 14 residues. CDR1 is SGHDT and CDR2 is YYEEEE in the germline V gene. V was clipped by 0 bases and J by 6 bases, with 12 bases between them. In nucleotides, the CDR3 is TGTGCCAGCAGCTTGGATACGGGAGGCGATGGCTACACCTTC. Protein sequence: CASSLDTGGDGYTF.

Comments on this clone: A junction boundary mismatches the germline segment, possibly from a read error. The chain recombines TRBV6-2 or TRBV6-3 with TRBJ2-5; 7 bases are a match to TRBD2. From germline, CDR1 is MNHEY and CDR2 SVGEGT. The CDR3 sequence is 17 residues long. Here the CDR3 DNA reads TGTGCCAGCAGTGTATTGCCCTCAGCGGGATCACAAGAGTCCCAGTACTTC. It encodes CASSVLPSAGSQESQYF.

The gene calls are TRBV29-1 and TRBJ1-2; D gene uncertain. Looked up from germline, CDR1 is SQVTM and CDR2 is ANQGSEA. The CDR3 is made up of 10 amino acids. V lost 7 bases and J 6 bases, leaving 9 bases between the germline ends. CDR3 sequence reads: CSAYSDGYTF. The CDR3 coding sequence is TGCAGCGCCTATAGTGATGGCTACACCTTC.

CDR3 region: CSVGERGRGTEAFF. DNA for the CDR3: TGCAGCGTTGGTGAGCGGGGGCGCGGAACTGAAGCTTTCTTT. The chain employs TRBV29-1 and TRBJ1-1; TRBD1 is a possible D gene (6 bases). Per germline, CDR1 SQVTM and CDR2 ANQGSEA. The CDR3 length is 14 residues. V was shortened by 4 bases and J by 5 bases, with 17 bases between the two germline ends.

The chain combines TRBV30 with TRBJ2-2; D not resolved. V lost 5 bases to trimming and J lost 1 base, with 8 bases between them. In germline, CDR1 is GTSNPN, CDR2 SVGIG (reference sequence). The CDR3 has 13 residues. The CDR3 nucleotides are TGTGCCTGGGAGGAGAGGAACACCGGGGAGCTGTTTTTT. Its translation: CAWEERNTGELFF.

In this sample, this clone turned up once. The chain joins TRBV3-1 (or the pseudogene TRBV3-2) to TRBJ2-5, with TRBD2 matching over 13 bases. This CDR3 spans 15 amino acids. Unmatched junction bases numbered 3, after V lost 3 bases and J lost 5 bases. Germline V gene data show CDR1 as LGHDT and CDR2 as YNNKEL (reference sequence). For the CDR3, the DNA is TGTGCCAGCAGCCAGACTAGCGGGAGGTCGGAGACCCAGTACTTC. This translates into CASSQTSGRSETQYF.

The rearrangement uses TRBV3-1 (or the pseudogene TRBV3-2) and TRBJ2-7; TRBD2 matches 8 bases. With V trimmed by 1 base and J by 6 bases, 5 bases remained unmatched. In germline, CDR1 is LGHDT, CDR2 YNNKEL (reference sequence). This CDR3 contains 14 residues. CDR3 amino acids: CASSQAGGPREQYF. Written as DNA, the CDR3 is TGTGCCAGCAGCCAAGCGGGAGGGCCTCGCGAGCAGTACTTC.

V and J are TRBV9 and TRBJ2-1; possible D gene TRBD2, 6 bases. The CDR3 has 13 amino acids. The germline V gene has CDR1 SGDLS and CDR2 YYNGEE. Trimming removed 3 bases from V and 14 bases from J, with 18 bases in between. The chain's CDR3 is CASSGYLEGRKFF. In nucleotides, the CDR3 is TGTGCCAGCAGCGGATACCTGGAGGGCCGCAAGTTCTTC.

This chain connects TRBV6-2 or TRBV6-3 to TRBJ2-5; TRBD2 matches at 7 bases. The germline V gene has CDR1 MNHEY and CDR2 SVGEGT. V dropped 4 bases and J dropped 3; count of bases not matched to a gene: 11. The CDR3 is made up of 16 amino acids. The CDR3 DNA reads TGTGCCAGCAGTTTGCCCGGGACTACCCCAAAAGAGACCCAGTACTTC. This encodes CASSLPGTTPKETQYF.

CDR3 DNA sequence: TGCGCCAGCAGCAAACAGGGGGCGGCCCAACTGTCGGAGACCCAGTACTTC. It yields the protein CASSKQGAAQLSETQYF. The chain combines TRBV5-1 with TRBJ2-5; 9 bases align to TRBD1. The CDR3 is made up of 17 amino acids. The germline V gene encodes CDR1 SGHRS and CDR2 YFSETQ. Trimming removed 4 bases from V and 5 bases from J; junction bases left unmatched: 15. The full variable domain, with the rest looked up from reference TRBV5-1 and TRBJ2-5, is KAGVTQTPRYLIKTRGQQVTLSCSPISGHRSVSWYQQTPGQGLQFLFEYFSETQRNKGNFPGRFSGRQFSNSRSEMNVSTLELGDSALYLCASSKQGAAQLSETQYFGPGTRLLVL.

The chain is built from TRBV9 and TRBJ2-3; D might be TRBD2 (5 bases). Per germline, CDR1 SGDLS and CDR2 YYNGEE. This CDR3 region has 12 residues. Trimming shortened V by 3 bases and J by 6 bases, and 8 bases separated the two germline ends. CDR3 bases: TGTGCCAGCAGCGACCCGGGGGATACGCAGTATTTT. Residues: CASSDPGDTQYF.

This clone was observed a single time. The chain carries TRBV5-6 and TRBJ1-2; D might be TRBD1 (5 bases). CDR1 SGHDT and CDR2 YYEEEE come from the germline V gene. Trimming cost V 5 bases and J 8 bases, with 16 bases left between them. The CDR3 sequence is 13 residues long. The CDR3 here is CASSPDGGGGYTF. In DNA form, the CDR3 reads TGTGCCAGCAGTCCTGACGGGGGAGGAGGCTACACCTTC. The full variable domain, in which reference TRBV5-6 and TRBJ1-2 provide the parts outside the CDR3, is DAGVTQSPTHLIKTRGQQVTLRCSPKSGHDTVSWYQQALGQGPQFIFQYYEEEERQRGNFPDRFSGHQFPNYSSELNVNALLLGDSALYLCASSPDGGGGYTFGSGTRLTVV.

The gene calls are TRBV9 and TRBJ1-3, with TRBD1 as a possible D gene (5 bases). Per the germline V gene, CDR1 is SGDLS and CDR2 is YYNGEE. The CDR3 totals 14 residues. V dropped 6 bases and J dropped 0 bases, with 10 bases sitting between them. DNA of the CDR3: TGTGCCAGCAACTTCGGGGGCTCTGGAAACACCATATATTTT. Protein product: CASNFGGSGNTIYF.

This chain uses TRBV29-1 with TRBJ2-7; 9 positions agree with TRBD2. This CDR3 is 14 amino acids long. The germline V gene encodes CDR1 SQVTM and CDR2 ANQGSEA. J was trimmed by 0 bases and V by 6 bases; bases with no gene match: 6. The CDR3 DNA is TGCAGCGTCGGGGCGGGGGGGAGCTCCTACGAGCAGTACTTC. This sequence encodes CSVGAGGSSYEQYF.

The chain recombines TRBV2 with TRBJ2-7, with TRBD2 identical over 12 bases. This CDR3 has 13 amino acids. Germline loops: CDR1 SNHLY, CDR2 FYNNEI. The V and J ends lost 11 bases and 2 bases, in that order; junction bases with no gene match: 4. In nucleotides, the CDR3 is TGTGCCGGACGGACTAGCGGGGCCTACGAGCAGTACTTC. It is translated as CAGRTSGAYEQYF.

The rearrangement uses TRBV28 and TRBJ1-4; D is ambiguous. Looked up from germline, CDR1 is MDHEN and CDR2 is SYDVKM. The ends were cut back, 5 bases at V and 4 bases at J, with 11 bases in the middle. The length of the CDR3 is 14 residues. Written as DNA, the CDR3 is TGTGCCAGCAGTGACTCCGGGTTTAATGAAAAACTGTTTTTT. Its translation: CASSDSGFNEKLFF.

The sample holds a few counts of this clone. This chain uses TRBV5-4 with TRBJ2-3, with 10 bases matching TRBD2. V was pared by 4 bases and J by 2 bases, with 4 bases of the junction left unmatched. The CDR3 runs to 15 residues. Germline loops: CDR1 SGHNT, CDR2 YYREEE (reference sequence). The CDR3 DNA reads TGTGCCAGCAGCGTCGGACTAGCGGCCACAGATACGCAGTATTTT. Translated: CASSVGLAATDTQYF.

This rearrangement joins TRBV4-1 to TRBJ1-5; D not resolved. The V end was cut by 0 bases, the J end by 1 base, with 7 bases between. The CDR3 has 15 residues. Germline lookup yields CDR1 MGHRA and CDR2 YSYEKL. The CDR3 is CASSQESPSNQPQHF. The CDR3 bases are TGCGCCAGCAGCCAAGAGAGCCCGAGCAATCAGCCCCAGCATTTT.

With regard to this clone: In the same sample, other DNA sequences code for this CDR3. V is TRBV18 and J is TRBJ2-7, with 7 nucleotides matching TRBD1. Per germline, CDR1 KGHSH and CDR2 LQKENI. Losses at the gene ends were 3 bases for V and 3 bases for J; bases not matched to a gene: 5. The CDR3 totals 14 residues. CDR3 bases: TGTGCCAGCTCACCGGGGTCAGGGGGCTACGAGCAGTACTTC. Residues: CASSPGSGGYEQYF.

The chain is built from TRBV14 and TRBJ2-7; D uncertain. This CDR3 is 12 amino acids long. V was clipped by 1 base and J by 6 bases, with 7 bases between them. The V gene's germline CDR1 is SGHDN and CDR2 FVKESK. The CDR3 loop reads CASSQVGIEQYF. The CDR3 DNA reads TGTGCCAGCAGCCAAGTGGGCATCGAGCAGTACTTC.